This T cell receptor beta chain was observed in a study of T cells in Graves' hyperthyroidism and ophthalmopathy. About the study: Specimen type is peripheral blood, collected at initial diagnosis prior to any treatment.

CDR1 is GTSNPN and CDR2 is SVGIG in the germline V gene (reference sequence). CDR3 length: 14 residues. V lost 5 bases and J lost 5; bases outside the gene matches: 10. Fresh peripheral blood, 9.5 to 10 ml of it, supplied the PBMCs. This clonotype came up many times. TCR beta CDR3 sequences were amplified from RNA transcripts. The HTBI set primed first-round TCR CDR3 RT-PCR. TCRdb itself ran the multiplex PCR reads through MiXCR, one entry per CDR3 protein. The sample holds some 760,000 distinct CDR3 sequences, 13% to 15% seen once. The rearrangement links TRBV30 to TRBJ2-3, with 7 nucleotides matching TRBD1. The sequencing sample was made of blood. This sequence originates from a woman aged 18-30 years with Graves' hyperthyroidism. The CDR3 spells CAWARMGQRDTQYF. The DNA of the CDR3 is TGTGCCTGGGCACGAATGGGACAGCGAGATACGCAGTATTTT.